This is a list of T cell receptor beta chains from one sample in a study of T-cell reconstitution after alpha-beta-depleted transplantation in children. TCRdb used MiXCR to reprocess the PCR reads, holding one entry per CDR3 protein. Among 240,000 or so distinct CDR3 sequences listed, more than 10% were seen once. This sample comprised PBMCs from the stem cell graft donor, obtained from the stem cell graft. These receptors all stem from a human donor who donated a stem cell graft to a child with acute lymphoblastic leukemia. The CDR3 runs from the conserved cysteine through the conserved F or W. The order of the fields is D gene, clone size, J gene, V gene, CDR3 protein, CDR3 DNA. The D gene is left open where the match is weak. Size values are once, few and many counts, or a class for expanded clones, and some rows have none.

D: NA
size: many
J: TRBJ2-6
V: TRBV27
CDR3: CASRQGSGANVLTF
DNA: TGTGCCAGCAGGCAGGGGTCCGGGGCCAACGTCCTGACTTTC

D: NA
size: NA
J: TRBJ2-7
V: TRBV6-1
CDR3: CASSEGSRAYEQYF
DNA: TGTGCCAGCAGTGAAGGATCCAGGGCCTACGAGCAGTACTTC

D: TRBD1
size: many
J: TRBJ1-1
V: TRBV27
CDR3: CASSWTGDTEAFF
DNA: TGTGCCAGCAGTTGGACAGGGGACACTGAAGCTTTCTTT

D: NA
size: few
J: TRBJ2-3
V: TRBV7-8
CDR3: CASSPWAWGSMTDTQYF
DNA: TGTGCCAGCAGCCCATGGGCGTGGGGTTCAATGACAGATACGCAGTATTTT

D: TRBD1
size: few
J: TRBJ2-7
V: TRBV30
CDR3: CAWSLQGSYEQYF
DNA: TGTGCCTGGAGTTTACAGGGGTCCTACGAGCAGTACTTC

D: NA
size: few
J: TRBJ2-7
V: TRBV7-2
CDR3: CASIRGGGGSYEQYF
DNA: TGTGCCAGCATCCGGGGAGGGGGCGGGTCCTACGAGCAGTACTTC

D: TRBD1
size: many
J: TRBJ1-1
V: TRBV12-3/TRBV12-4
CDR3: CASSWDRGRDTEAFF
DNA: TGTGCCAGCAGTTGGGACAGGGGGCGGGACACTGAAGCTTTCTTT

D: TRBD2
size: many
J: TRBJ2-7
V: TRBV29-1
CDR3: CSVSEGGWSYEQYF
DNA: TGCAGCGTTTCAGAGGGAGGGTGGTCCTACGAGCAGTACTTC

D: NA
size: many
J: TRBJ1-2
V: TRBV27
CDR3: CASREGLNYGYTF
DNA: TGTGCCAGCAGGGAGGGACTAAACTATGGCTACACCTTC

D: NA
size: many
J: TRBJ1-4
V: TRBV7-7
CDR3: CASSLELFF
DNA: TGTGCCAGCAGCTTAGAACTGTTTTTT

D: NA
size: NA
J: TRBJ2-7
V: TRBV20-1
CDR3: CSARFRTESSYGQYF
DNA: TGCAGTGCTAGGTTTAGAACGGAAAGCTCCTACGGGCAGTACTTC

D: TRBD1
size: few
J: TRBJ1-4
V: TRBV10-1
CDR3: CASSEGTGGVEKLFF
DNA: TGCGCCAGCAGTGAGGGGACAGGGGGCGTCGAAAAACTGTTTTTT

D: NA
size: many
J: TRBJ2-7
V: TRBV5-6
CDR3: CASTGTPADTYEQYF
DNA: TGTGCCAGCACCGGCACCCCCGCAGACACCTACGAGCAGTACTTC

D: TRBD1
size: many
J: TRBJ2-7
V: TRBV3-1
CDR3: CASSQDTGQVLYEQYF
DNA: TGTGCCAGCAGCCAAGATACGGGACAGGTCCTCTACGAGCAGTACTTC

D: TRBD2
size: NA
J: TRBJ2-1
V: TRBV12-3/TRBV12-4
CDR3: CASSTSGISNQFF
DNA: TGTGCCAGCAGTACTAGCGGGATCTCCAATCAGTTCTTC

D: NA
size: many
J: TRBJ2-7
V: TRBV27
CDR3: CASSLLVGFPGEQYF
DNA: TGTGCCAGCAGTTTATTAGTCGGTTTTCCGGGCGAGCAGTACTTC

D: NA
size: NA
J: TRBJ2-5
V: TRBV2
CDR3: CASRLEAQYF
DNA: TGTGCCAGCCGACTAGAGGCCCAGTACTTC

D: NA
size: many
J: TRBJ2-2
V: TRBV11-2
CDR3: CASTPDGSGPGELFF
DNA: TGTGCCAGCACCCCGGACGGCTCAGGACCCGGGGAGCTGTTTTTT

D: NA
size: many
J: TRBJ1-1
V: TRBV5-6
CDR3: CASSFGGGRNTEAFF
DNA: TGTGCCAGCAGCTTCGGGGGTGGGAGGAACACTGAAGCTTTCTTT

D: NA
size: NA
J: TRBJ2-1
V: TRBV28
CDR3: CASSPWTSGSYNEQFF
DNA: TGTGCCAGCAGTCCATGGACCTCGGGATCCTACAATGAGCAGTTCTTC

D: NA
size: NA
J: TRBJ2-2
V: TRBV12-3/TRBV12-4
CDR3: CASSPDSQRANTGELFF
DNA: TGTGCCAGCAGTCCCGACAGCCAAAGGGCAAACACCGGGGAGCTGTTTTTT

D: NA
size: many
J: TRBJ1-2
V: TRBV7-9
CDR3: CASSLGDYGYTF
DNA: TGCGCCAGCAGCTTGGGAGATTATGGCTACACCTTC

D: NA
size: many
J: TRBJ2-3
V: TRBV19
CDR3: CASSVTSSLSTDTQYF
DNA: TGTGCCAGTAGTGTCACTAGCTCTTTAAGCACAGATACGCAGTATTTT

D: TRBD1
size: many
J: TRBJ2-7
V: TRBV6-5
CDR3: CASSYRTGKRIYEQYF
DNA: TGTGCCAGCAGTTACCGGACAGGGAAGCGTATCTACGAGCAGTACTTC

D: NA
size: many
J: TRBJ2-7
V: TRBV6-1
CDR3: CASTTNRDGSYEQYF
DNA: TGTGCCAGCACCACAAACCGGGACGGATCCTACGAGCAGTACTTC

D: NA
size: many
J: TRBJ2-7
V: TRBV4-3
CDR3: CASSQDRRGYEQYF
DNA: TGCGCCAGCAGCCAAGATCGAAGGGGATACGAGCAGTACTTC